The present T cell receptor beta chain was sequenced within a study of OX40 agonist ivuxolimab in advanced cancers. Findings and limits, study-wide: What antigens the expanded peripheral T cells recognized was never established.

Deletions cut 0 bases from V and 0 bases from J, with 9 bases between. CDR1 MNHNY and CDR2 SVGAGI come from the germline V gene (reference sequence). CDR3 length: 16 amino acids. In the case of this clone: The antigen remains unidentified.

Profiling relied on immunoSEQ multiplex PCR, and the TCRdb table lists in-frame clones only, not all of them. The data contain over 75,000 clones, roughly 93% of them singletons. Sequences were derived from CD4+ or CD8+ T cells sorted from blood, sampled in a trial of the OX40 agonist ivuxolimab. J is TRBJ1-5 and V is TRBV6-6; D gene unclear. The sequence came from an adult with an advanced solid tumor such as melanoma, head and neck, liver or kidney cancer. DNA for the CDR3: TGTGCCAGCAGTTACTCTCAGTACAGTAGCAATCAGCCCCAGCATTTT. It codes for CASSYSQYSSNQPQHF.